This paragraph covers one T cell receptor (beta chain) sequence. The source of the sample is a study of cytomegalovirus exposure and HLA in healthy donors. At the level of the study: Caucasian-associated ancestry cluster membership applied to around 76% of several hundred genotyped donors.

13 Jbeta primers and 60 Vbeta primers were used for the PCR. The repertoire was sequenced with immunoSEQ multiplex PCR; TCRdb's copy has only in-frame clones and lacks some. The table records 210,000 or so clones, roughly 85% of them present only once. The CDR3 extends over 19 amino acids. Germline V gene lookup returns CDR1 PRHDT and CDR2 FYEKMQ (reference sequence). V lost 5 bases and J 0 bases, leaving 20 bases between the germline ends. The sample taken for sequencing was PBMCs. The clonotype comes from a girl under 10 years old in good health and CMV-seronegative. This chain uses TRBV13 with TRBJ2-6; D gene ambiguous. CDR3 amino acids: CASSVKSLTASSGANVLTF. The CDR3 bases are TGTGCCAGCAGCGTGAAGTCCCTTACTGCGAGCTCTGGGGCCAACGTCCTGACTTTC. Looking up the rest from reference TRBV13 and TRBJ2-6 gives the full variable domain: AAGVIQSPRHLIKEKRETATLKCYPIPRHDTVYWYQQGPGQDPQFLISFYEKMQSDKGSIPDRFSAQQFSDYHSELNMSSLELGDSALYFCASSVKSLTASSGANVLTFGAGSRLTVL.